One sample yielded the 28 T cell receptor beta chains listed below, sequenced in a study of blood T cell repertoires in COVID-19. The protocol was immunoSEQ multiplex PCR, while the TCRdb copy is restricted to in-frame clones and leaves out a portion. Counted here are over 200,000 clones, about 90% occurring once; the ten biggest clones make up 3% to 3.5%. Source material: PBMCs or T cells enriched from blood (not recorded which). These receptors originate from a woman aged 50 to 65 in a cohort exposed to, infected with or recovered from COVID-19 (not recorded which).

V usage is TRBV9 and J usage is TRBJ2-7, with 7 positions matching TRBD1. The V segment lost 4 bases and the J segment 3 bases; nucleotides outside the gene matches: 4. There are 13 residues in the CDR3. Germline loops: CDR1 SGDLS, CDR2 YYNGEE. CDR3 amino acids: CASSHRDSYEQYF. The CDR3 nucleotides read TGTGCCAGCAGCCACCGGGACAGCTACGAGCAGTACTTC.

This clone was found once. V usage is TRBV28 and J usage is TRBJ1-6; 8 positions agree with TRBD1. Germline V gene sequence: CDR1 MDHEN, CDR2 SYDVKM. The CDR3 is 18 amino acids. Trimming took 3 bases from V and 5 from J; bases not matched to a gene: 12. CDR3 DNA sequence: TGTGCCAGCAGTTTGCGGCTGGATTCAGGGGGCCATAATTCACCCCTCCACTTT. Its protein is CASSLRLDSGGHNSPLHF.

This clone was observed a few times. The CDR3 DNA is TGCGCCAGCAGGGGCGGGGGGGGCACAGATACGCAGTATTTT. Translated: CASRGGGGTDTQYF. The chain combines TRBV10-1 with TRBJ2-3, with 9 bases identical to TRBD2. Looked up from germline, CDR1 is WNHNN and CDR2 is SYGVQD (reference sequence). V trimming: 6 bases; J trimming: 1 base; junction bases outside the gene matches: 2. The CDR3 consists of 14 residues.

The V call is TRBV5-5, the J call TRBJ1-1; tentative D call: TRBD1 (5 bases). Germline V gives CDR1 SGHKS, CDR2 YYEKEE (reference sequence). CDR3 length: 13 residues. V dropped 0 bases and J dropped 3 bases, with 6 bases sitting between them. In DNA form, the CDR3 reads TGTGCCAGCAGCTTGGAGGGGCACACTGAAGCTTTCTTT. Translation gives CASSLEGHTEAFF.

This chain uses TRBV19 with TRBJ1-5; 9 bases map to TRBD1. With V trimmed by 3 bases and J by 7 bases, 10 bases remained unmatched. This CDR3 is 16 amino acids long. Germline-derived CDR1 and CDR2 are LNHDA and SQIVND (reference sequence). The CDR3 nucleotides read TGTGCCAGTAGTATCGAAGGAGGGACAGGGTGGCAGCCCCAGCATTTT. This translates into CASSIEGGTGWQPQHF.

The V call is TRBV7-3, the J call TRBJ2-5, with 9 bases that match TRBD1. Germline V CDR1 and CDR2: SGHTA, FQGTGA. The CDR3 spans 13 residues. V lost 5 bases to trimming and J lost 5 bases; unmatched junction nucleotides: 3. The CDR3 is CASSQGQGETQYF. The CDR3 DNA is TGTGCCAGCAGCCAAGGACAGGGGGAGACCCAGTACTTC.

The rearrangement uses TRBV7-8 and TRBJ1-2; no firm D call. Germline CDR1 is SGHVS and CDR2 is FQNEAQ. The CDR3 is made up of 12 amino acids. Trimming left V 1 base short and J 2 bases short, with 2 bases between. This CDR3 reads CASSLVNYGYTF. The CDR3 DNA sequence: TGTGCCAGCAGCTTAGTAAACTATGGCTACACCTTC. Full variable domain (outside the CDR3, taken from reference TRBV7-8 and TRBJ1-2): GAGVSQSPRYKVAKRGQDVALRCDPISGHVSLFWYQQALGQGPEFLTYFQNEAQLDKSGLPSDRFFAERPEGSVSTLKIQRTQQEDSAVYLCASSLVNYGYTFGSGTRLTVV.

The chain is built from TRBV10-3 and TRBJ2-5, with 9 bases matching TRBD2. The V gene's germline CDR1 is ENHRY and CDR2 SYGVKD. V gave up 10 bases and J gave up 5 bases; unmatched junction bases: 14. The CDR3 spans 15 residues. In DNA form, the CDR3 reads TGTGCCACTCTTCGGGCTAGCGGGGAGTGGGAGACCCAGTACTTC. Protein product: CATLRASGEWETQYF.

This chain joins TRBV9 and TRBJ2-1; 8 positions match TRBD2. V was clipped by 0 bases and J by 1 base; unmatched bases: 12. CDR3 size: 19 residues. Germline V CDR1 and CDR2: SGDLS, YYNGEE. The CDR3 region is CASSVAPMGRGGSYNEQFF. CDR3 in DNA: TGTGCCAGCAGCGTAGCCCCCATGGGACGGGGGGGGTCCTACAATGAGCAGTTCTTC.

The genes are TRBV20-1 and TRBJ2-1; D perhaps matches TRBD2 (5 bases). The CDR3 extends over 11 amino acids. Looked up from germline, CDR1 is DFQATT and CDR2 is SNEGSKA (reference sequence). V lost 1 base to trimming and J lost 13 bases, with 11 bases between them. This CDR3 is CSARGHRGQFF. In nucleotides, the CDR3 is TGCAGTGCTAGAGGCCACCGGGGACAGTTCTTC.

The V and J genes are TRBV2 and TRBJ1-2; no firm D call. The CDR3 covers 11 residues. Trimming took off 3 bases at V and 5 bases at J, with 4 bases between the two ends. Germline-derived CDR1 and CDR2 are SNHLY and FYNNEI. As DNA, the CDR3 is TGTGCCAGCAGTGATATGTATGGCTACACCTTC. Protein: CASSDMYGYTF.

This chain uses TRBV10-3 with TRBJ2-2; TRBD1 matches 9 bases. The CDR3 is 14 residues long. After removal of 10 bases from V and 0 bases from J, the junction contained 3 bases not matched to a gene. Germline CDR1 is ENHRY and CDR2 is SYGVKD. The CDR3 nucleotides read TGTGCCAGCAGACAGGGGGCGAACACCGGGGAGCTGTTTTTT. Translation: CASRQGANTGELFF.

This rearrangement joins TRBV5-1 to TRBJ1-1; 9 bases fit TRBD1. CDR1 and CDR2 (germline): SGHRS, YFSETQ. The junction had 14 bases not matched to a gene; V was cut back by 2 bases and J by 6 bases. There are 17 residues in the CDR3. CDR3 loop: CASSLPTHPTGGSEAFF. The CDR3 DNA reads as TGCGCCAGCAGCTTACCCACACACCCAACAGGGGGCTCTGAAGCTTTCTTT.

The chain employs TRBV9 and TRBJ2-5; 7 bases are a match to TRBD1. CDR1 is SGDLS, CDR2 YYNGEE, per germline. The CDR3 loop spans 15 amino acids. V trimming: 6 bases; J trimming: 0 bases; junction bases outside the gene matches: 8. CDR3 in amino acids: CASTTGTAYQETQYF. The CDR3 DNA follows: TGTGCCAGCACAACCGGGACAGCTTACCAAGAGACCCAGTACTTC.

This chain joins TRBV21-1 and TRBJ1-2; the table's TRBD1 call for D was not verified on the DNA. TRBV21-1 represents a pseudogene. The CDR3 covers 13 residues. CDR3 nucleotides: TGTGCCACCAGGGCCTCCGAAATTTATGGCTACACCTTC. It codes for CATRASEIYGYTF.

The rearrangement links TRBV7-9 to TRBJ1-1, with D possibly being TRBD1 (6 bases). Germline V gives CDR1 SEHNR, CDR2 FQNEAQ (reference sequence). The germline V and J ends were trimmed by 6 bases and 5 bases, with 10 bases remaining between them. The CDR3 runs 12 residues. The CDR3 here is CASSFQGTEAFF. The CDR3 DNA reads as TGTGCCAGCAGTTTCCAGGGGACTGAAGCTTTCTTT.

The CDR3 sequence: CASSLTLRDYNEQFF. The DNA for the CDR3 is TGTGCCAGCAGCTTAACTTTGAGGGACTACAATGAGCAGTTCTTC. V gene TRBV11-1 combines with J gene TRBJ2-1; possibly TRBD2 for D (5 bases). The CDR3 is 15 residues long. In germline, CDR1 is SGHAT, CDR2 FQDESV (reference sequence). Trimming shortened V by 2 bases and J by 3 bases, and 11 bases separated the two germline ends. The full variable domain, completed using reference TRBV11-1 and TRBJ2-1, is EAEVAQSPRYKITEKSQAVAFWCDPISGHATLYWYRQILGQGPELLVQFQDESVVDDSQLPKDRFSAERLKGVDSTLKIQPAELGDSAMYLCASSLTLRDYNEQFFGPGTRLTVL.

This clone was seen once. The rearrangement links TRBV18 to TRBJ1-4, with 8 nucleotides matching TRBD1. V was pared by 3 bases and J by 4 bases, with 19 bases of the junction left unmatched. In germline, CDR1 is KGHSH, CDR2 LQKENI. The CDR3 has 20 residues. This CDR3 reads CASSPPVGSQDRAHNEKLFF. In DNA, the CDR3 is TGTGCCAGCTCACCCCCTGTTGGTTCCCAGGACAGGGCTCATAATGAAAAACTGTTTTTT.

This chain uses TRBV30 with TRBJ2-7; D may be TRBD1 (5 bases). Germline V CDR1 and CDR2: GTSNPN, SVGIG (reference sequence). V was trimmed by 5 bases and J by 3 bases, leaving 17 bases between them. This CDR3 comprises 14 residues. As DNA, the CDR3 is TGTGCCTGGGGCAGGGCGCCGGTCTTCTACGAGCAGTACTTC. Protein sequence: CAWGRAPVFYEQYF.

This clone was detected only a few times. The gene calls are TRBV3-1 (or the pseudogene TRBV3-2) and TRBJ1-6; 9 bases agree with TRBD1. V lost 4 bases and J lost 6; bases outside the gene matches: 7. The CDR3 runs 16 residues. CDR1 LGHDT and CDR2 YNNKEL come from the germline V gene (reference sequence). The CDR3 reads CASSPTWDRANSPLHF. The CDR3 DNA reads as TGTGCCAGCAGCCCTACCTGGGACAGGGCTAATTCACCCCTCCACTTT.

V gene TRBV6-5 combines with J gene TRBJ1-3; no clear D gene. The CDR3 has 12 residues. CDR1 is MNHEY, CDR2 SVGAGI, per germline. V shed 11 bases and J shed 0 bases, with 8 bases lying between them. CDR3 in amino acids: CASGISGNTIYF. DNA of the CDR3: TGTGCCTCGGGGATCTCTGGAAACACCATATATTTT.

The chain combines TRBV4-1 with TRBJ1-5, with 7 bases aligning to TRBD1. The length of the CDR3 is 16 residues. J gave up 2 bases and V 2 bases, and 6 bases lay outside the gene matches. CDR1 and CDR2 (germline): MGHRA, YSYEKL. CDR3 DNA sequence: TGCGCCAGCAGCCAAACCCCGGGACAGCGCAATCAGCCCCAGCATTTT. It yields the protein CASSQTPGQRNQPQHF.

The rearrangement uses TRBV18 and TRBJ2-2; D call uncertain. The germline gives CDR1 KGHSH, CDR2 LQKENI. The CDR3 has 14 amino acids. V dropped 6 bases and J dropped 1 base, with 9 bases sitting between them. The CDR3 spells CASSVQVNTGELFF. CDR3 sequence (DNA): TGTGCCAGCTCCGTGCAGGTGAACACCGGGGAGCTGTTTTTT. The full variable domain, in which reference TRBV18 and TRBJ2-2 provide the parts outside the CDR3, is NAGVMQNPRHLVRRRGQEARLRCSPMKGHSHVYWYRQLPEEGLKFMVYLQKENIIDESGMPKERFSAEFPKEGPSILRIQQVVRGDSAAYFCASSVQVNTGELFFGEGSRLTVL.

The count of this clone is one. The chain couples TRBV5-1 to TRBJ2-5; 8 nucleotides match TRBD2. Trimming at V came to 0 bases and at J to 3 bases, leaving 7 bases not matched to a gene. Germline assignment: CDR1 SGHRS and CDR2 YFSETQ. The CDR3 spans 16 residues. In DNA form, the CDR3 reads TGCGCCAGCAGCTTGGCCCGGAGCGGGGGCGAAGAGACCCAGTACTTC. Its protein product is CASSLARSGGEETQYF.

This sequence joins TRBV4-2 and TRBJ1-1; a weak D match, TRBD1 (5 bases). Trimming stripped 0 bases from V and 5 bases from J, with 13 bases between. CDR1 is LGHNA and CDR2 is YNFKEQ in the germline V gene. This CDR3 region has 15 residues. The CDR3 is CASSQEPRVSTEAFF. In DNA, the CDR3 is TGTGCCAGCAGCCAAGAACCCAGGGTGAGTACTGAAGCTTTCTTT.

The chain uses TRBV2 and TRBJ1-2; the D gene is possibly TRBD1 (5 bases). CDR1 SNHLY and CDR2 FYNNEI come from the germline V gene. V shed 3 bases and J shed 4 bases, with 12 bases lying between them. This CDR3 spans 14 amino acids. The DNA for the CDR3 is TGTGCCAGCAGTGACAGGTCCGGGGGCTATGGCTACACCTTC. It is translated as CASSDRSGGYGYTF. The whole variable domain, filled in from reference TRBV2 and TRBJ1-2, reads EPEVTQTPSHQVTQMGQEVILRCVPISNHLYFYWYRQILGQKVEFLVSFYNNEISEKSEIFDDQFSVERPDGSNFTLKIRSTKLEDSAMYFCASSDRSGGYGYTFGSGTRLTVV.

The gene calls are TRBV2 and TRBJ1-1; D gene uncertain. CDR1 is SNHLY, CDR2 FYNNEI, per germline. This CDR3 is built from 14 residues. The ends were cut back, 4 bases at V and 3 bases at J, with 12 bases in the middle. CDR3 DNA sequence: TGTGCCAGCAGTGGACCAGGCTACGACACTGAAGCTTTCTTT. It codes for CASSGPGYDTEAFF.

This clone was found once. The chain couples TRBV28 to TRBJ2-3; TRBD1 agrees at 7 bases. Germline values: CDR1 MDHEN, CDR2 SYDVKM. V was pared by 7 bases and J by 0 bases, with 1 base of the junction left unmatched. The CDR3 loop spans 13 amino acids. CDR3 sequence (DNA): TGTGCCAGCAAGACAGGGAGCACAGATACGCAGTATTTT. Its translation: CASKTGSTDTQYF.